The 2 T cell receptor beta chains below were found in one sample sequenced in a study of blood T cell repertoires in COVID-19. Clones were sequenced by immunoSEQ multiplex PCR, and TCRdb holds only the in-frame ones, with some missing. The sample lists tens of thousands of clones, 65% to 90% seen once, with 15% to 20% in the top ten. Sequenced: peripheral blood. Source of these receptors: an elderly man with active COVID-19.

The rearrangement joins TRBV19 to TRBJ2-1, with 10 nucleotides matching TRBD2. Trimming removed 7 bases from V and 1 base from J; junction bases left unmatched: 4. The CDR3 sequence is 15 residues long. CDR1 is LNHDA and CDR2 is SQIVND in the germline V gene (reference sequence). CDR3 nucleotide sequence: TGTGCCAGTACTCCGACTAGCGGGTCCTACAATGAGCAGTTCTTC. It encodes CASTPTSGSYNEQFF.

The genes are TRBV7-9 and TRBJ2-7, with D possibly TRBD1 on 7 matching bases. Trimming left V 5 bases short and J 2 bases short, with 16 bases between. Germline lookup yields CDR1 SEHNR and CDR2 FQNEAQ (reference sequence). The CDR3 is made up of 15 amino acids. The CDR3: CASSRAGQIAYEQYF. DNA for the CDR3: TGTGCCAGCAGCCGGGCGGGACAGATAGCCTACGAGCAGTACTTC. Looking up the rest from reference TRBV7-9 and TRBJ2-7 gives the full variable domain: DTGVSQNPRHKITKRGQNVTFRCDPISEHNRLYWYRQTLGQGPEFLTYFQNEAQLEKSRLLSDRFSAERPKGSFSTLEIQRTEQGDSAMYLCASSRAGQIAYEQYFGPGTRLTVT.